Included here is one TCR beta chain sequence, with context. What it binds is unknown. The V gene's germline CDR1 is MNHNS and CDR2 SASEGT. The CDR3 loop spans 11 amino acids. V was pared by 6 bases and J by 5 bases, with 4 bases between. The data derive from a study of T cells in Graves' hyperthyroidism and ophthalmopathy. Study-wide results and limits: In blood, most of the thyroid clonotypes expanded above 0.001 were also present.

From RNA transcripts, TCR beta CDR3 regions were amplified. The HTBI primer set served for first-round RT-PCR of the TCR CDR3. TCRdb re-called the multiplex PCR reads through MiXCR, storing one row per CDR3 protein. The profile shows 300,000 to 400,000 distinct CDR3 sequences, around 13% of them singletons. Inclusion characteristics of ophthalmopathy patients comprised a Clinical Activity Score of at least 3, a NOSPECS grade of at least 4, and duration under 3 months. Clinical symptoms, serum thyroxine and TRAb, thyroid ultrasound and orbital computed tomography were used for the diagnoses. The PBMCs studied were ones that came from about 10 ml fresh peripheral blood.

The source is a woman aged 30 to 39 with Graves' ophthalmopathy. The chain has TRBV6-1 and TRBJ1-4, with unresolved D. Sequences were obtained from blood. The CDR3 region is CASRQNEKLFF. DNA of the CDR3: TGTGCCAGCAGACAGAATGAAAAACTGTTTTTT.